Listed below are T cell receptor beta chains from one sample, sequenced in a study of T cell responses to AZD1222 COVID-19 vaccine. Sequencing used immunoSEQ multiplex PCR; TCRdb keeps in-frame clones, though not all of them. The sample has about 140,000 clones; 85% to 95% are singletons. The material sequenced was peripheral blood, taken on day 0 of AZD1222 vaccination. These receptors came from an adult in good health. Each CDR3 is given with its conserved first and last residue. A D gene is named only where the DNA matches it firmly. The size of a clone is reported for some rows only, either as once, few or many, or as a class for expanded clones.

cdr3_aa cdr3_nt d_call clone_size j_call v_call
CASSQNGGDGYTF TGTGCCAGCAGCCAAAACGGGGGTGATGGCTACACCTTC - - TRBJ1-2 TRBV4-2
CASSDRNIYTNYGYTF TGTGCCAGCAGTGACCGGAACATCTATACTAACTATGGCTACACCTTC - - TRBJ1-2 TRBV6-1
CASSLAAGPGTGELFF TGTGCCAGCAGCTTAGCGGCGGGTCCAGGCACCGGGGAGCTGTTTTTT - - TRBJ2-2 TRBV7-7
CASSFSVRNTIYF TGTGCCAGCAGTTTTAGTGTTAGAAACACCATATATTTT - once TRBJ1-3 TRBV12-3/TRBV12-4
CASSVVGASNQETQYF TGTGCCAGCAGCGTAGTGGGGGCCTCAAATCAAGAGACCCAGTACTTC - - TRBJ2-5 TRBV9
CASRFSGRVNTGELFF TGTGCCAGCCGGTTTAGCGGTAGGGTGAACACCGGGGAGCTGTTTTTT - - TRBJ2-2 TRBV7-9
CASSLGPTDYSNQPQHF TGTGCCAGCAGCTTAGGCCCGACAGATTATAGCAATCAGCCCCAGCATTTT - - TRBJ1-5 TRBV13
CASSPGTYEQYF TGTGCCAGCTCACCAGGGACATACGAGCAGTACTTC - - TRBJ2-7 TRBV18
CASSSTGAGELFF TGTGCCAGTAGTTCGACAGGGGCCGGGGAGCTGTTTTTT TRBD1 - TRBJ2-2 TRBV19
CASREQGLQETQYF TGTGCCAGCCGGGAACAGGGGCTCCAGGAGACCCAGTACTTC TRBD1 - TRBJ2-5 TRBV27
CASGLPESPLHF TGTGCTAGTGGTTTGCCAGAATCACCCCTCCACTTT - - TRBJ1-6 TRBV12-5
CASRPGLGAYNEQFF TGCGCCAGCAGACCGGGACTAGGGGCCTACAATGAGCAGTTCTTC TRBD2 - TRBJ2-1 TRBV5-1
CASRAGTEAFF TGTGCTAGCCGAGCGGGGACTGAAGCTTTCTTT - - TRBJ1-1 TRBV12-5
CASSLESGTGPYF TGTGCCAGCAGTTTGGAGTCGGGAACAGGGCCGTACTTC - - TRBJ2-5 TRBV28
CASSRQGVNQPQHF TGTGCCAGCTCCAGGCAGGGTGTCAATCAGCCCCAGCATTTT - - TRBJ1-5 TRBV7-9
CASSAHPAGEHTEAFF TGTGCCAGTAGTGCCCACCCAGCGGGGGAGCACACTGAAGCTTTCTTT - - TRBJ1-1 TRBV19
CASSLTGGERNTEAFF TGCGCCAGCAGCTTGACAGGGGGAGAAAGGAACACTGAAGCTTTCTTT TRBD1 - TRBJ1-1 TRBV5-1
CASSMEQGPNYGYTF TGTGCCAGTAGTATGGAGCAGGGCCCTAACTATGGCTACACCTTC - - TRBJ1-2 TRBV19
CASSLQGFTYEQYF TGCGCCAGCAGCTTACAGGGGTTTACCTACGAGCAGTACTTC TRBD1 - TRBJ2-7 TRBV5-1
CASSWTGTSGNYEQYF TGCGCCAGCAGCTGGACCGGGACTAGCGGGAATTACGAGCAGTACTTC TRBD2 once TRBJ2-7 TRBV5-1
CASSLEPGTAYNEQFF TGCGCCAGCAGCTTGGAACCCGGGACAGCTTACAATGAGCAGTTCTTC TRBD1 - TRBJ2-1 TRBV5-1
CATTRTDDTGELFF TGTGCCACTACCAGGACAGATGACACCGGGGAGCTGTTTTTT - - TRBJ2-2 TRBV19
CAWSYGGTNEKLFF TGTGCCTGGAGTTATGGGGGGACAAATGAAAAACTGTTTTTT - - TRBJ1-4 TRBV30
CASSLGQRSTEAFF TGTGCCAGCAGCTTGGGGCAGAGGAGCACTGAAGCTTTCTTT - - TRBJ1-1 TRBV5-4
CASSEGGEGLDNEQFF TGTGCCAGCAGTGAAGGGGGGGAGGGCCTGGACAATGAGCAGTTCTTC TRBD2 - TRBJ2-1 TRBV2
CASSLEQGVVQETQYF TGTGCCAGCAGCTTAGAACAGGGGGTGGTCCAAGAGACCCAGTACTTC TRBD1 - TRBJ2-5 TRBV7-9
CASSSDRDTEAFF TGTGCCAGCAGCAGTGACAGGGATACTGAAGCTTTCTTT TRBD1 - TRBJ1-1 TRBV4-2
CSVWRLQETQYF TGCAGCGTGTGGAGATTACAAGAGACCCAGTACTTC - - TRBJ2-5 TRBV29-1
CASSSGTGMLQFF TGTGCCAGCAGTTCCGGGACAGGAATGTTACAGTTCTTC TRBD1 - TRBJ2-1 TRBV6-5
CASSLPGGQAKNIQYF TGTGCCAGCAGTTTACCGGGTGGTCAAGCCAAAAACATTCAGTACTTC - - TRBJ2-4 TRBV28
CASSLEGISGELFF TGTGCCAGCAGCTTAGAAGGGATCTCCGGGGAGCTGTTTTTT - - TRBJ2-2 TRBV7-9